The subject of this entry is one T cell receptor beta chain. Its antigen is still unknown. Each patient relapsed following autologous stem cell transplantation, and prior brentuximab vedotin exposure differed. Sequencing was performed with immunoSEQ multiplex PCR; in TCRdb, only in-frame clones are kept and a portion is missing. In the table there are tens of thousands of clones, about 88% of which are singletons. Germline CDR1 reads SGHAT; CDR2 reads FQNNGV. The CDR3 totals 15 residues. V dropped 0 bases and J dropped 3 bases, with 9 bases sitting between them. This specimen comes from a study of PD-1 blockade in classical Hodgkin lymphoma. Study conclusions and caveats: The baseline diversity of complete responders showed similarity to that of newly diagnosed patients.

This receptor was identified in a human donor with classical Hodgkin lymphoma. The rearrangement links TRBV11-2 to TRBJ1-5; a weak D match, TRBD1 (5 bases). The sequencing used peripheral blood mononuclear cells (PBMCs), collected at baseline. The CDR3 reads CASSLDYRFNQPQHF. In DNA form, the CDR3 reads TGTGCCAGCAGCTTAGATTACAGGTTCAATCAGCCCCAGCATTTT.